The next 29 T cell receptor beta chains were all read from a single sample in a study of a mutant IDH1 vaccine in newly diagnosed glioma. Time point indicated: week 5, during vaccination. It was 300 ug of mutant IDH1 20-mer peptide that made up each vaccine dose, given with topical imiquimod. No cognate antigen is known for these TCRs. TCRdb's copy holds only in-frame clones and misses some; the assay was immunoSEQ multiplex PCR. The sample has nearly 55,000 clones, 81% seen once. The material sequenced was PBMCs, taken from a glioma patient whose treatment included an IDH1 peptide vaccine. The receptors here all came from a man aged 30 to 45 with glioma.

V gene TRBV10-3 combines with J gene TRBJ2-5, with 14 bases fitting TRBD2. V lost 5 bases and J lost 2; bases outside the gene matches: 10. Germline lookup yields CDR1 ENHRY and CDR2 SYGVKD. The CDR3 runs to 18 residues. CDR3 in amino acids: CAISIPGLAGEIQETQYF. The CDR3 nucleotides read TGTGCCATCAGTATTCCGGGACTAGCGGGGGAAATTCAAGAGACCCAGTACTTC.

The rearrangement uses TRBV5-4 and TRBJ2-1; D might be TRBD1 or TRBD2, each matching 5 bases. V was clipped by 9 bases and J by 6 bases, with 16 bases between them. The CDR3 loop spans 13 amino acids. Looked up from germline, CDR1 is SGHNT and CDR2 is YYREEE (reference sequence). The CDR3 sequence: CAIEGPMGNEQFF. CDR3 DNA sequence: TGTGCCATAGAGGGGCCCATGGGCAATGAGCAGTTCTTC.

This chain connects TRBV4-3 to TRBJ1-1, with D perhaps matching TRBD1 (5 bases). This CDR3 region has 14 residues. Germline V gene lookup returns CDR1 LGHNA and CDR2 YSLEER. The germline V and J ends were trimmed by 0 bases and 10 bases, with 15 bases remaining between them. The CDR3 protein is CASSQDDAGGGAFF. The CDR3 DNA follows: TGCGCCAGCAGCCAAGATGATGCAGGCGGGGGAGCTTTCTTT.

This chain joins TRBV5-5 and TRBJ2-1; 8 positions match TRBD1. Germline V lookup: CDR1 SGHKS, CDR2 YYEKEE (reference sequence). V shed 4 bases and J 7 bases; nucleotides not matched to a gene: 7. The CDR3 has 14 residues. This CDR3 is CASSRDRRKNEQFF. The CDR3 DNA follows: TGTGCCAGCAGCCGGGACAGGAGGAAAAATGAGCAGTTCTTC.

A note on this clone: One junction end disagrees with the germline gene, perhaps due to a read error. The chain carries TRBV30 and TRBJ1-2, with D unresolved. This CDR3 spans 11 amino acids. Germline loops: CDR1 GTSNPN, CDR2 SVGIG (reference sequence). CDR3 in DNA: TGTGCCTGGAGTTCTGGCCTTATACATTCCTTC. Amino acid sequence: CAWSSGLIHSF.

This chain uses TRBV27 with TRBJ1-5; 8 positions agree with TRBD1. The CDR3 length is 15 residues. Germline loops: CDR1 MNHEY, CDR2 SMNVEV (reference sequence). V trimming: 6 bases; J trimming: 4 bases; junction bases outside the gene matches: 8. The CDR3 reads CASRDRGGGNQPQHF. The DNA of the CDR3 is TGTGCCAGCAGAGACAGGGGAGGGGGTAATCAGCCCCAGCATTTT.

The chain combines TRBV7-2 with TRBJ2-2; D is possibly TRBD1 (5 bases). The CDR3 extends over 16 amino acids. The V and J ends lost 1 base and 6 bases respectively, with 15 bases between them. Germline loops: CDR1 SGHTA, CDR2 FQGNSA. The CDR3 is CASSLGKGVRPGELFF. The CDR3, as DNA: TGTGCCAGCAGCTTAGGGAAAGGGGTGCGGCCCGGGGAGCTGTTTTTT. Full variable domain (missing parts from reference TRBV7-2 and TRBJ2-2): GAGVSQSPSNKVTEKGKDVELRCDPISGHTALYWYRQSLGQGLEFLIYFQGNSAPDKSGLPSDRFSAERTGGSVSTLTIQRTQQEDSAVYLCASSLGKGVRPGELFFGEGSRLTVL.

The chain employs TRBV19 and TRBJ2-7; maybe TRBD1 (6 bases). The V end lost 7 bases, the J end lost 6 bases, and 19 bases lay between the germline ends. In germline, CDR1 is LNHDA, CDR2 SQIVND (reference sequence). The CDR3 consists of 14 residues. The CDR3 DNA reads as TGTGCCAGTACCAGGGGACGCGCTCATTCCGAGCAGTACTTC. It encodes CASTRGRAHSEQYF. The whole variable domain, remainder taken from reference TRBV19 and TRBJ2-7, is DGGITQSPKYLFRKEGQNVTLSCEQNLNHDAMYWYRQDPGQGLRLIYYSQIVNDFQKGDIAEGYSVSREKKESFPLTVTSAQKNPTAFYLCASTRGRAHSEQYFGPGTRLTVT.

The J gene is TRBJ2-2, the V gene TRBV27; unclear D gene. The CDR3 is 16 amino acids. Germline lookup yields CDR1 MNHEY and CDR2 SMNVEV (reference sequence). Deletions cut 0 bases from V and 0 bases from J, with 8 bases between. CDR3 nucleotides: TGTGCCAGCAGTTTATCTTTCCAGGCGAACACCGGGGAGCTGTTTTTT. Translating it yields CASSLSFQANTGELFF.

The CDR3 spells CASSRQGVFDNSPLHF. In DNA form, the CDR3 reads TGCGCCAGCAGCCGACAGGGAGTATTCGATAATTCACCCCTCCACTTT. V and J are TRBV5-1 and TRBJ1-6; TRBD1 aligns across 7 bases. V shed 4 bases and J 5 bases; nucleotides not matched to a gene: 9. CDR3 length: 16 amino acids. Germline values: CDR1 SGHRS, CDR2 YFSETQ.

The chain has TRBV28 and TRBJ1-1; 9 bases match TRBD1. J was trimmed by 0 bases and V by 5 bases; bases with no gene match: 7. Germline CDR1 is MDHEN and CDR2 is SYDVKM. CDR3 size: 16 residues. The CDR3 loop is CASSPRDRELNTEAFF. The CDR3 coding sequence is TGTGCCAGCAGTCCCCGGGACAGGGAATTGAACACTGAAGCTTTCTTT.

The chain couples TRBV9 to TRBJ2-7; TRBD2 matches 14 bases. The CDR3 covers 17 residues. Germline trimming cut 4 bases from V and 0 bases from J; bases unmatched to any gene: 6. The germline V gene encodes CDR1 SGDLS and CDR2 YYNGEE. CDR3 sequence reads: CASSIGLAGGSSYEQYF. The CDR3 coding sequence is TGTGCCAGCAGCATCGGACTAGCGGGGGGAAGCTCCTACGAGCAGTACTTC.

This rearrangement joins TRBV27 to TRBJ1-2; 7 bases fit TRBD1. Trimming took 8 bases from V and 0 from J; bases not matched to a gene: 12. The CDR3 runs 16 residues. Germline CDR1 is MNHEY and CDR2 is SMNVEV (reference sequence). In DNA form, the CDR3 reads TGTGCCAGCTCCAACCAGGGGGACTTAGCTAACTATGGCTACACCTTC. Translating it yields CASSNQGDLANYGYTF.

This clone has only a few counts. The genes are TRBV28 and TRBJ1-5, with 9 bases fitting TRBD1. The V and J ends lost 1 base and 0 bases, in that order; junction bases with no gene match: 1. The CDR3 consists of 16 residues. CDR1 and CDR2 from the germline V gene are MDHEN and SYDVKM. CDR3 in amino acids: CASSLLGQGSNQPQHF. Written as DNA, the CDR3 is TGTGCCAGCAGTTTATTGGGACAGGGTAGCAATCAGCCCCAGCATTTT. Variable domain in full (rest from reference TRBV28 and TRBJ1-5): DVKVTQSSRYLVKRTGEKVFLECVQDMDHENMFWYRQDPGLGLRLIYFSYDVKMKEKGDIPEGYSVSREKKERFSLILESASTNQTSMYLCASSLLGQGSNQPQHFGDGTRLSIL.

This clone has just a few counts. This chain joins TRBV9 and TRBJ1-3, with D unresolved. V was shortened by 0 bases and J by 0 bases, with 10 bases between the two germline ends. Per the germline V gene, CDR1 is SGDLS and CDR2 is YYNGEE. The CDR3 loop spans 16 amino acids. CDR3 coding DNA: TGTGCCAGCAGCGTAGAAGGGTCAGCCTCTGGAAACACCATATATTTT. This codes for CASSVEGSASGNTIYF.

The chain is built from TRBV18 and TRBJ1-1; 8 nucleotides line up with TRBD1. Germline V gene sequence: CDR1 KGHSH, CDR2 LQKENI. The CDR3 contains 15 residues. V shed 4 bases, J shed 1 base, and the junction held 5 bases outside the gene matches. The CDR3 DNA reads as TGTGCCAGCTCACTACGGACAGGGCAGAACACTGAAGCTTTCTTT. Translating gives CASSLRTGQNTEAFF.

J is TRBJ1-3 and V is TRBV7-9, with D uncertain. V dropped 6 bases and J dropped 2 bases, with 8 bases sitting between them. Looked up from germline, CDR1 is SEHNR and CDR2 is FQNEAQ (reference sequence). The CDR3 covers 13 residues. The CDR3 here is CASSPYTGNTIYF. DNA of the CDR3: TGTGCCAGCAGTCCCTATACTGGAAACACCATATATTTT.

This clone was seen only a few times. This chain links TRBV2 with TRBJ1-4, with D possibly TRBD1 on 5 matching bases. Trimming shortened V by 10 bases and J by 5 bases, and 14 bases separated the two germline ends. The germline V gene has CDR1 SNHLY and CDR2 FYNNEI. The CDR3 is 13 residues long. CDR3 in amino acids: CATRGRENEKLFF. CDR3 sequence (DNA): TGTGCCACCCGGGGACGGGAAAATGAAAAACTGTTTTTT.

The chain uses TRBV11-2 and TRBJ2-5, with D perhaps matching TRBD1 (6 bases). This CDR3 contains 16 residues. With 3 bases removed from V and 1 base from J, the gap between germline ends came to 15 bases. Germline lookup yields CDR1 SGHAT and CDR2 FQNNGV. This CDR3 is CASSFVTGTPQETQYF. CDR3 DNA: TGTGCCAGCAGCTTCGTTACAGGGACGCCCCAAGAGACCCAGTACTTC.

The CDR3 is CATSRETGSYEQYF. Here the CDR3 DNA reads TGTGCCACCAGCAGAGAGACAGGGTCCTACGAGCAGTACTTC. The V call is TRBV15, the J call TRBJ2-7, with 7 bases matching TRBD1. CDR1 LNHNV and CDR2 YYDKDF come from the germline V gene (reference sequence). With 0 bases clipped from V and 1 base from J, the junction kept 0 bases outside the gene matches. The length of the CDR3 is 14 residues.

This rearrangement joins TRBV5-1 to TRBJ2-7, with D possibly TRBD2 on 5 matching bases. CDR1 and CDR2 from the germline V gene are SGHRS and YFSETQ. The length of the CDR3 is 15 residues. V was cut by 0 bases and J by 4 bases, with 14 bases left in between. Written as DNA, the CDR3 is TGCGCCAGCAGCTTGGACGCTCTCCGAGGGTACGAGCAGTACTTC. Translated, it gives CASSLDALRGYEQYF. Variable domain in full (rest from reference TRBV5-1 and TRBJ2-7): KAGVTQTPRYLIKTRGQQVTLSCSPISGHRSVSWYQQTPGQGLQFLFEYFSETQRNKGNFPGRFSGRQFSNSRSEMNVSTLELGDSALYLCASSLDALRGYEQYFGPGTRLTVT.

V and J are TRBV29-1 and TRBJ2-5, with 8 positions matching TRBD1. Germline loops: CDR1 SQVTM, CDR2 ANQGSEA. CDR3 length equals 13 residues. After removal of 6 bases from V and 6 bases from J, the junction contained 9 bases not matched to a gene. CDR3 coding DNA: TGCAGCGTGACGGCAGGGGGCGCACAGACCCAGTACTTC. Amino acids: CSVTAGGAQTQYF.

This chain uses TRBV4-1 with TRBJ1-2; D unresolved. The CDR3 has 14 residues. Germline V gene sequence: CDR1 MGHRA, CDR2 YSYEKL. Between the trimmed V and J ends, which lost 1 base and 4 bases, there was a span of 10 bases. The CDR3 loop is CASSQGTEIYGYTF. The CDR3 bases are TGCGCCAGCAGCCAAGGAACAGAAATCTATGGCTACACCTTC.

The chain links TRBV19 to TRBJ1-5, with 8 nucleotides matching TRBD1. Germline V gene lookup returns CDR1 LNHDA and CDR2 SQIVND (reference sequence). This CDR3 has 16 residues. The V segment lost 6 bases and the J segment 2 bases; nucleotides outside the gene matches: 9. CDR3 nucleotides: TGTGCCAGTAGGTCACAGGGGGTCGTCGGCAATCAGCCCCAGCATTTT. This encodes CASRSQGVVGNQPQHF. Full variable domain (remainder filled in from reference TRBV19 and TRBJ1-5): DGGITQSPKYLFRKEGQNVTLSCEQNLNHDAMYWYRQDPGQGLRLIYYSQIVNDFQKGDIAEGYSVSREKKESFPLTVTSAQKNPTAFYLCASRSQGVVGNQPQHFGDGTRLSIL.

The V gene is TRBV11-2, the J gene TRBJ1-6, with 10 bases lining up with TRBD1. V shed 1 base and J 8 bases; nucleotides not matched to a gene: 2. The CDR3 runs 15 residues. Germline lookup yields CDR1 SGHAT and CDR2 FQNNGV. For the CDR3, the DNA is TGTGCCAGCAGCTTAGGGGGACAGGGGTATTCACCCCTCCACTTT. Encoded protein: CASSLGGQGYSPLHF. The complete variable domain, with remaining parts taken from reference TRBV11-2 and TRBJ1-6, reads EAGVAQSPRYKIIEKRQSVAFWCNPISGHATLYWYQQILGQGPKLLIQFQNNGVVDDSQLPKDRFSAERLKGVDSTLKIQPAKLEDSAVYLCASSLGGQGYSPLHFGNGTRLTVT.

J is TRBJ1-2 and V is TRBV5-1; D ambiguous. V lost 0 bases, J lost 0 bases, and 3 bases lay in between. CDR1 is SGHRS and CDR2 is YFSETQ in the germline V gene. This CDR3 region has 13 residues. The CDR3 region has the DNA TGCGCCAGCAGCTTGGTTTCTAACTATGGCTACACCTTC. This sequence encodes CASSLVSNYGYTF.

The rearrangement uses TRBV19 and TRBJ2-3; TRBD2 matches 10 bases. In germline, CDR1 is LNHDA, CDR2 SQIVND (reference sequence). The CDR3 spans 16 residues. The junction had 7 bases not matched to a gene; V was cut back by 3 bases and J by 4 bases. The CDR3 loop reads CASSIRRSGGADTQYF. CDR3 DNA: TGTGCCAGTAGTATCAGGAGAAGCGGGGGGGCAGATACGCAGTATTTT. The entire variable domain, with the rest obtained from reference TRBV19 and TRBJ2-3, is as follows: DGGITQSPKYLFRKEGQNVTLSCEQNLNHDAMYWYRQDPGQGLRLIYYSQIVNDFQKGDIAEGYSVSREKKESFPLTVTSAQKNPTAFYLCASSIRRSGGADTQYFGPGTRLTVL.

This clone turned up a few times. This chain joins TRBV5-1 and TRBJ1-1; 10 bases map to TRBD1. This CDR3 comprises 16 residues. V gave up 0 bases and J gave up 11 bases; unmatched junction bases: 13. Germline assignment: CDR1 SGHRS and CDR2 YFSETQ. Here the CDR3 DNA reads TGCGCCAGCAGCTTGGGACAGGGGGCGCTTAAAAACGTTGCTTTCTTT. Translated, it gives CASSLGQGALKNVAFF.

The chain carries TRBV4-1 and TRBJ2-5; 7 bases map to TRBD1. CDR1 and CDR2 (germline): MGHRA, YSYEKL. V lost 2 bases and J lost 5; bases outside the gene matches: 11. This CDR3 has 16 residues. CDR3 bases: TGCGCCAGCAGCCAATCCCCACGAGGGGGCCGGGAGACCCAGTACTTC. Its protein is CASSQSPRGGRETQYF.